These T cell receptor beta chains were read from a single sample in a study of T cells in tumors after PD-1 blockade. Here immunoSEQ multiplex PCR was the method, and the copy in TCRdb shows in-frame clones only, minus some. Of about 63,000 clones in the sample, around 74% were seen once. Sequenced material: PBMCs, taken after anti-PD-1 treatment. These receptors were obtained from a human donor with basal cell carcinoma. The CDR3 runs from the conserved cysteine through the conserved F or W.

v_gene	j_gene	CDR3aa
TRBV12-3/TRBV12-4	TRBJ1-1	CASSFWGEAFF
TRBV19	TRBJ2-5	CASSRGLQETQYF
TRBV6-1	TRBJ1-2	CASSDDRLYGYTF
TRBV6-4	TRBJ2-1	CASSEQGYNEQFF
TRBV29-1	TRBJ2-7	CSAGQGGEQYF
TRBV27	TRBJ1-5	CASSLGGRGNQPQHF
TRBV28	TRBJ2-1	CASRSGYNEQFF
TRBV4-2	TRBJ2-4	CASSQEEGQGTDIQYF
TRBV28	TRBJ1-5	CASSTTGLRNQPQHF
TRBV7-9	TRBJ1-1	CASSFDWPEAFF
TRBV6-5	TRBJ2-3	CASTDPAPLYF
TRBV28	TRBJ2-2	CAIAGDGWDTGELFF
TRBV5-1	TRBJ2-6	CASSNPGSGANVLTF
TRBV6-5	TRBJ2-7	CASIHGGGLPYEQYF
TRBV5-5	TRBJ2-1	CASSSGTSGFEQFF
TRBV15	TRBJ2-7	CATSRDLTGAGEQYF
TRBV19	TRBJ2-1	CASSHLINEQFF
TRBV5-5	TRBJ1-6	CASSFSSTQGAFNSPLHF
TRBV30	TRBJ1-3	CAWTRGASGNTIYF
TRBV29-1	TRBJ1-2	CSVGGTSGYTF
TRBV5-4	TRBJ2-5	CASSPRQGSDLETQYF
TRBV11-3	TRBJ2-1	CASSASGTSGNEQFF
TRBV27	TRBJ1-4	CASSRQGRNEKLFF
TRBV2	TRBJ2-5	CASRVRETQYF
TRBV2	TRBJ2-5	CASSEGTKIQETQYF
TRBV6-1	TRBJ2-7	CASSEGTGGVYEQYF
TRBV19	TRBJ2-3	CASSMGNGGLTDTQYF
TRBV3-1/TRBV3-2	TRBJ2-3	CASSQKERGATDTQYF
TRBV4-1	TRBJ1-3	CASSPIFGALPGNTIYF
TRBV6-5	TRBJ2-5	CASSYSSGLETQYF
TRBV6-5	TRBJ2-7	CASSYNGGSGEQYF
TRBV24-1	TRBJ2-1	CATSEPRDPTGEQFF
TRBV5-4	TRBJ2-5	CASSLEGYQETQYF
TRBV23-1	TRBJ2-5	CASSQGSAKETQYF
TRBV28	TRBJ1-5	CASSLEDYNQPQHF
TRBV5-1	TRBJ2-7	CASSSRQGVAYEQYF
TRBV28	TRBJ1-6	CASRETGGDSPLHF
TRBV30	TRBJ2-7	CAWAIDRAHEQYF
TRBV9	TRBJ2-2	CASSVGLTNTGELFF
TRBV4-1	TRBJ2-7	CASSHQRGVLYEQYF
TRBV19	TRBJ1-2	CASRSSGEYGYTF
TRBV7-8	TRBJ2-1	CASSPTSNQQFF
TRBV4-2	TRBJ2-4	CASSQEAGSGQNIQYF
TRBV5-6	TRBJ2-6	CASSFPSGANVLTF
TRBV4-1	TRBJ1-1	CASSQPRVTEAFF
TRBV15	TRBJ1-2	CATSRDPPGQNYGYTF
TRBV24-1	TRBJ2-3	CATSDLKNTQYF
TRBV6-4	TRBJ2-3	CASSGDLSTDTQYF
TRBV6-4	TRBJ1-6	CASSPTGNKDSPLHF
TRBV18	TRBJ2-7	CASSLIRGSEEYF